This T cell receptor beta chain came from a study of T cell responses to AZD1222 COVID-19 vaccine. Regarding the study as a whole: Only five to seven AZD1222 recipients were seropositive at baseline. Repertoire collection took place solely once the T cell response had peaked. Females outnumbered males among donors, who were mostly white British; clonal diversity was possibly underestimated. Spike-specific TCR repertoires showed rising breadth and depth after two AZD1222 doses.

This clone was seen just once. The antigen is not known. Trimming took off 3 bases at V and 0 bases at J, with 7 bases between the two ends. This CDR3 spans 14 amino acids. Germline assignment: CDR1 LNHDA and CDR2 SQIVND (reference sequence). Clones were read by immunoSEQ multiplex PCR, and TCRdb kept only the in-frame ones, dropping some. The data hold approximately 130,000 clones, with approximately 88% observed a single time. The chain has TRBV19 and TRBJ2-3; D remains ambiguous. This clonotype was sampled from an adult who received the AZD1222 COVID-19 vaccine. Sequenced material: peripheral blood, taken 28 days after the second AZD1222 dose. The CDR3, as DNA: TGTGCCAGTAGTATTTCACTGAGCACAGATACGCAGTATTTT. Translation gives CASSISLSTDTQYF.